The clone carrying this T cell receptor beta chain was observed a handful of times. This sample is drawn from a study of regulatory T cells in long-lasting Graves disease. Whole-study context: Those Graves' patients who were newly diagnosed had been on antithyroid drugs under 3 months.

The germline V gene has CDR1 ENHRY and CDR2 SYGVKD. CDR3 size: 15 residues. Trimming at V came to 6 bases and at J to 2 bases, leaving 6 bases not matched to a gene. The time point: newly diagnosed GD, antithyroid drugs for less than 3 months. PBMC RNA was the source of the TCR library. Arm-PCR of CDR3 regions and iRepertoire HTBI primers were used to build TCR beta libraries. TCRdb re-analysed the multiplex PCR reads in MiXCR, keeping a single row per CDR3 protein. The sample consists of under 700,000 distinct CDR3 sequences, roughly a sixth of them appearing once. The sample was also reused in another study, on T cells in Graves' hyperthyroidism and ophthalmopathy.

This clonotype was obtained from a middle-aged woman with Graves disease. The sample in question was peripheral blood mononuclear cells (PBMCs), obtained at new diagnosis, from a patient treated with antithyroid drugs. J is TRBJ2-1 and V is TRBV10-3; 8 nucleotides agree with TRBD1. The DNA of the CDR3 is TGTGCCATCAGCGGGACAGGTTCTACCTACAATGAGCAGTTCTTC. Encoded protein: CAISGTGSTYNEQFF.